The clone carrying this T cell receptor beta chain was counted a few times. No antigen is known for it. The data stem from a study of OX40 agonist ivuxolimab in advanced cancers. General study points: Certain nonresponders likewise exhibited a low normalized T-cell clonal expansion.

The repertoire was sequenced with immunoSEQ multiplex PCR; TCRdb's copy has only in-frame clones and lacks some. The data show about 82,000 clones, 91% seen once. CDR1 is MDHEN, CDR2 SYDVKM, per germline. This CDR3 contains 14 residues. Trimming removed 3 bases from V and 4 bases from J, with 13 bases in between. Material: CD4+ or CD8+ T cells sorted from blood, obtained in a trial of the OX40 agonist ivuxolimab. This TCR was recovered from an adult with an advanced solid tumor such as melanoma, head and neck, liver or kidney cancer. This chain joins TRBV28 and TRBJ2-7; D ambiguous. The CDR3 region has the DNA TGTGCCAGCAGTTTGGTGGTTTCCCCGTACGAGCAGTACTTC. The encoded protein is CASSLVVSPYEQYF.